The following is a T cell receptor (beta chain) sequence with its context. 13 Jbeta primers and 60 Vbeta primers were used for the PCR. Profiled with immunoSEQ multiplex PCR; TCRdb holds only in-frame clones, not every one. This sample has about 140,000 clones; 65% to 85% occur once, and the top ten carry 2% to 2.5%. This sample was taken from a study of cytomegalovirus exposure and HLA in healthy donors. Sampled while nominally healthy, donors likely had unrecorded immune exposures. The CDR3 is made up of 15 amino acids. Germline assignment: CDR1 MGHRA and CDR2 YSYEKL. V was pared by 0 bases and J by 4 bases, with 9 bases between.

The sequence was obtained from a middle-aged man in good health and CMV-seronegative. The material sequenced was PBMCs. The rearrangement links TRBV4-1 to TRBJ2-2; weak D call: TRBD2 (5 bases). The DNA of the CDR3 is TGCGCCAGCAGCCAAGAAGGAGGTAGCACCGGGGAGCTGTTTTTT. It translates to CASSQEGGSTGELFF.